The 17 T cell receptor beta chains given below trace back to one sample, sequenced in a study of metastatic and nonmetastatic thyroid tumors. All patients were treatment-naive before thyroid surgery. TCRdb re-called the PCR reads with MiXCR. The sample consists of about 40,000 clones, 10% to 12% of them appearing once. Sequencing was performed on blood. The receptors stem from a female donor with papillary thyroid cancer or a benign thyroid nodule (not recorded which). Some clones in this sample may be carry-over from other donors' samples.

The table lists this clone with many counts. This chain uses TRBV29-1 with TRBJ2-1, with TRBD2 matching over 13 bases. CDR1 is SQVTM and CDR2 is ANQGSEA in the germline V gene. Unmatched junction bases numbered 14, after V lost 7 bases and J lost 8 bases. There are 16 residues in the CDR3. The CDR3 loop is CSGGGTGTSGMHEQFF. CDR3 nucleotide sequence: TGCAGCGGGGGTGGTACCGGGACTAGCGGGATGCATGAGCAGTTCTTC.

This clone has at least ten counts. The chain links TRBV20-1 to TRBJ2-1, with D maybe TRBD2 (6 bases). V lost 3 bases, J lost 4 bases, and 16 bases lay in between. The germline gives CDR1 DFQATT, CDR2 SNEGSKA (reference sequence). The CDR3 extends over 15 amino acids. The chain's CDR3 is CSASDGSPIYNEQFF. In nucleotides, the CDR3 is TGCAGTGCTAGTGACGGGAGCCCGATTTACAATGAGCAGTTCTTC.

This clone was counted many times. The CDR3 DNA is TGTGCCAGCAGCCCCGACAGGGACTATGGCTACACCTTC. Its translation: CASSPDRDYGYTF. The rearrangement uses TRBV11-3 and TRBJ1-2; TRBD1 matches at 7 bases. After removal of 5 bases from V and 3 bases from J, the junction contained 3 bases not matched to a gene. This CDR3 contains 13 residues. Looked up from germline, CDR1 is SGHNT and CDR2 is YENEEA.

This clone was found many times. The chain uses TRBV12-3 or TRBV12-4 and TRBJ2-2, with D perhaps matching TRBD2 (5 bases). The CDR3 length is 15 residues. V lost 3 bases, J lost 6 bases, and 14 bases lay in between. The CDR3 here is CASSFEGLGAGELFF. The CDR3 DNA follows: TGTGCCAGCAGTTTCGAGGGCCTCGGCGCCGGGGAGCTGTTTTTT.

At least ten counts were recorded for this clone. The chain recombines TRBV4-2 with TRBJ2-5; D unclear. The CDR3 contains 13 residues. CDR1 is LGHNA and CDR2 is YNFKEQ in the germline V gene. V was clipped by 1 base and J by 5 bases, with 8 bases between them. The CDR3 sequence is CASSQGAGETQYF. CDR3 nucleotide sequence: TGTGCCAGCAGCCAAGGGGCAGGCGAGACCCAGTACTTC.

This clone was recorded many times. The rearrangement uses TRBV6-1 and TRBJ2-5; D is perhaps TRBD2 (6 bases). This CDR3 is built from 13 residues. Germline CDR1 and CDR2: MNHNS and SASEGT. Trimming shortened V by 6 bases and J by 5 bases, and 13 bases separated the two germline ends. In DNA, the CDR3 is TGTGCCAGCAGGTGGTTCGGGAGCGAGACCCAGTACTTC. Translated: CASRWFGSETQYF.

Note on this clone: This sequence may be a read error, since a much larger clone differs from it by one base. This chain connects TRBV29-1 to TRBJ2-4; a possible D gene is TRBD2 (5 bases). The germline V and J ends were trimmed by 5 bases and 9 bases, with 11 bases remaining between them. Germline V lookup: CDR1 SQVTM, CDR2 ANQGSEA. The CDR3 consists of 11 residues. This CDR3 reads CSVYLAGIQYF. The DNA for the CDR3 is TGCAGCGTTTATCTCGCGGGCATTCAGTACTTC.

This clone was seen repeatedly, ten times or more. The chain uses TRBV16 and TRBJ2-1, with 9 nucleotides matching TRBD2. V trimming: 3 bases; J trimming: 7 bases; junction bases outside the gene matches: 7. Germline V gives CDR1 KGHSY, CDR2 FQNENV. CDR3 size: 15 residues. The CDR3: CASSQSVAGDNEQFF. The CDR3 DNA is TGTGCCAGCAGCCAGAGCGTAGCGGGGGATAATGAGCAGTTCTTC.

This clone was detected many times. CDR3 nucleotides: TGCAGTGCTAGAGCGGGAGGCACAGATACGCAGTATTTT. Amino acid sequence: CSARAGGTDTQYF. The chain employs TRBV20-1 and TRBJ2-3; D possibly corresponds to TRBD2 (6 bases). The CDR3 spans 13 residues. With 1 base removed from V and 1 base from J, the gap between germline ends came to 6 bases. The germline V gene has CDR1 DFQATT and CDR2 SNEGSKA (reference sequence).

The table lists this clone with many counts. V usage is TRBV9 and J usage is TRBJ2-1, with TRBD2 matching over 8 bases. The CDR3 has 17 amino acids. With V trimmed by 4 bases and J by 4 bases, 13 bases remained unmatched. Germline V lookup: CDR1 SGDLS, CDR2 YYNGEE. Here the CDR3 reads CASSKMTLAGSYNEQFF. In DNA form, the CDR3 reads TGTGCCAGCAGCAAAATGACTTTAGCGGGATCATACAATGAGCAGTTCTTC.

In its sample, this clone was seen many times. CDR3 sequence: CSAQDSLAYEQYF. The CDR3 nucleotides read TGCAGTGCCCAGGACAGTTTAGCCTACGAGCAGTACTTC. The chain uses TRBV20-1 and TRBJ2-7; TRBD1 might be the D (6 bases). CDR3 length: 13 amino acids. Trimming pared 6 bases from V and 2 bases from J, leaving 14 bases between. The germline CDR1 and CDR2 sequences are DFQATT and SNEGSKA (reference sequence).

At least ten counts were recorded for this clone. The chain is built from TRBV13 and TRBJ2-7, with D possibly being TRBD1 (5 bases). The germline V gene encodes CDR1 PRHDT and CDR2 FYEKMQ (reference sequence). CDR3 length: 15 residues. V dropped 5 bases and J dropped 1 base, with 15 bases sitting between them. CDR3 region: CASSPGSLASYEQYF. As DNA, the CDR3 is TGTGCCAGCAGCCCAGGGTCACTCGCATCCTACGAGCAGTACTTC. Together with reference TRBV13 and TRBJ2-7, the CDR3 gives the full variable domain: AAGVIQSPRHLIKEKRETATLKCYPIPRHDTVYWYQQGPGQDPQFLISFYEKMQSDKGSIPDRFSAQQFSDYHSELNMSSLELGDSALYFCASSPGSLASYEQYFGPGTRLTVT.

This clone showed up many times. This chain uses TRBV19 with TRBJ2-3; the D gene is possibly TRBD1 (6 bases). Germline values: CDR1 LNHDA, CDR2 SQIVND (reference sequence). CDR3 size: 17 residues. V was cut by 3 bases and J by 1 base, with 17 bases left in between. CDR3 bases: TGTGCCAGTAGTATTGAGATAGGGGGATCAGGCACAGATACGCAGTATTTT. Residues: CASSIEIGGSGTDTQYF.

This chain connects TRBV28 to TRBJ2-7; perhaps TRBD2 as D (5 bases). CDR3 length: 14 residues. Germline CDR1 MDHEN, CDR2 SYDVKM. Trimming stripped 3 bases from V and 7 bases from J, with 16 bases between. The CDR3 region has the DNA TGTGCCAGCAGTTTTAACAGCGGTTCTAATGAGCAGTACTTC. Residues: CASSFNSGSNEQYF. Full variable domain (rest looked up from reference TRBV28 and TRBJ2-7): DVKVTQSSRYLVKRTGEKVFLECVQDMDHENMFWYRQDPGLGLRLIYFSYDVKMKEKGDIPEGYSVSREKKERFSLILESASTNQTSMYLCASSFNSGSNEQYFGPGTRLTVT.

In this sample, this clone turned up many times. This chain uses TRBV20-1 with TRBJ2-6; D could derive from TRBD1 or TRBD2 (7 bases each). The V and J ends lost 5 bases and 3 bases respectively, with 11 bases between them. The CDR3 extends over 14 amino acids. Germline-derived CDR1 and CDR2 are DFQATT and SNEGSKA (reference sequence). The CDR3 bases are TGCAGTGCTCGGGGGGACAGTGGGGCCAACGTCCTGACTTTC. It translates to CSARGDSGANVLTF.

This clone was recorded many times. J is TRBJ1-2 and V is TRBV10-2; TRBD1 is a possible D gene (6 bases). There are 15 residues in the CDR3. V was pared by 4 bases and J by 8 bases, with 20 bases between. Germline CDR1 reads WSHSY; CDR2 reads SAAADI. CDR3 nucleotides: TGCGCCAGCAGTGTCTCAGGGGTACCCCAATACGGCTACACCTTC. This codes for CASSVSGVPQYGYTF.

This clone was seen many times. The chain carries TRBV7-8 and TRBJ1-2, with no clear D. V lost 1 base and J lost 8, with 11 bases in between. The CDR3 is 13 amino acids. Germline CDR1 reads SGHVS; CDR2 reads FQNEAQ. In DNA form, the CDR3 reads TGTGCCAGCAGCTTAGGGGGTGGGTGGGGCTACACCTTC. It is translated as CASSLGGGWGYTF. The variable domain in full, completed from reference TRBV7-8 and TRBJ1-2, reads GAGVSQSPRYKVAKRGQDVALRCDPISGHVSLFWYQQALGQGPEFLTYFQNEAQLDKSGLPSDRFFAERPEGSVSTLKIQRTQQEDSAVYLCASSLGGGWGYTFGSGTRLTVV.